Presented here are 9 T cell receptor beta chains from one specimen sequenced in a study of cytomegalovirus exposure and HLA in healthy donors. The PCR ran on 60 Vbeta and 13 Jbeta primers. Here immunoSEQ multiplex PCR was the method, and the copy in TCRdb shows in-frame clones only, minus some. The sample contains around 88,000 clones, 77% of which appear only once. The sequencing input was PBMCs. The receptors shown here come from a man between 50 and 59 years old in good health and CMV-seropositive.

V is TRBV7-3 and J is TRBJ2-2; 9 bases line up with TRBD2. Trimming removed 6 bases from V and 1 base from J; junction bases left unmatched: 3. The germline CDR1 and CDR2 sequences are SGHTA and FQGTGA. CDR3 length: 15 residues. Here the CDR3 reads CASSRGGVNTGELFF. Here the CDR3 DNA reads TGTGCCAGCAGTCGCGGGGGGGTGAACACCGGGGAGCTGTTTTTT.

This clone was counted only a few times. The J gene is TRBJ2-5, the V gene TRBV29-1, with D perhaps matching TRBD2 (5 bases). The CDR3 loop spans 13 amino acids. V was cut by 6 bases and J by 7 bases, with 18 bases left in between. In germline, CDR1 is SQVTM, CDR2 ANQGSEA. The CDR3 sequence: CSVHPGVLVTQYF. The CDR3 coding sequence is TGCAGCGTACATCCCGGGGTATTGGTGACCCAGTACTTC.

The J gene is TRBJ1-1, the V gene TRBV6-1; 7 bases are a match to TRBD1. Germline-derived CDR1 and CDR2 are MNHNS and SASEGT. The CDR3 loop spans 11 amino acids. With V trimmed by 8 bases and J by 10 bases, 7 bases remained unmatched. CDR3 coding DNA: TGTGCCAGCGCTTGGAGGGGGCTAGCTTTCTTT. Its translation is CASAWRGLAFF.

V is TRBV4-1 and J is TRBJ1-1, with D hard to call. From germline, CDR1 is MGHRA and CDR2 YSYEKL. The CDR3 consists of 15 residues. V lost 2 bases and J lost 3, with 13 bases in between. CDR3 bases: TGCGCCAGCAGCCAAATCACAGCAATGGACACTGAAGCTTTCTTT. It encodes CASSQITAMDTEAFF.

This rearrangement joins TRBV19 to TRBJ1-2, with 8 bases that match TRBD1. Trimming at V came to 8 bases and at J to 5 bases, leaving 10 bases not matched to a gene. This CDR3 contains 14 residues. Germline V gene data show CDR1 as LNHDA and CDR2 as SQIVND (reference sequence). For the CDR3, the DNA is TGTGCCAGTGGTCGGGGACAGGATGCTTATGGCTACACCTTC. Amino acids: CASGRGQDAYGYTF.

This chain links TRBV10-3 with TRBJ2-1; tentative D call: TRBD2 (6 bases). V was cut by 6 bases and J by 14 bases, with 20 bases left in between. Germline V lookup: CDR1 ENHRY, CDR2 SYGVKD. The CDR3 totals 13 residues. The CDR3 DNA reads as TGTGCCATCAGCACCGAGCCCGGGGGAGAGAAGTTCTTC. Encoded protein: CAISTEPGGEKFF.

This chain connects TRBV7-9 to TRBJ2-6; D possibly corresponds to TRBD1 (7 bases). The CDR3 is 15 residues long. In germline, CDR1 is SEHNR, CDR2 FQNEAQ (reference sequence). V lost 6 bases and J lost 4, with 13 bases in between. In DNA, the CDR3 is TGTGCCAGCAGTCTCAGGGGGGTAGGGGCCAACGTCCTGACTTTC. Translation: CASSLRGVGANVLTF.

The CDR3 nucleotides are TGTGCCAGCACCCAGGGGGCAGGCACCGGGGAGCTGTTTTTT. Protein sequence: CASTQGAGTGELFF. This chain links TRBV14 with TRBJ2-2, with TRBD1 identical over 8 bases. CDR1 SGHDN and CDR2 FVKESK come from the germline V gene. This CDR3 has 14 residues. Trimming at V came to 7 bases and at J to 4 bases, leaving 5 bases not matched to a gene.

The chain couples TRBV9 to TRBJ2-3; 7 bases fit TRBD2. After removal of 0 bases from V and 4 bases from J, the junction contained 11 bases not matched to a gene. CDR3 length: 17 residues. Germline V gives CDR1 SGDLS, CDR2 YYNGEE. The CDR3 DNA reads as TGTGCCAGCAGCGTAGACGGCCTTGGGGGGGGGTCAGATACGCAGTATTTT. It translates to CASSVDGLGGGSDTQYF.